Below are 26 T cell receptor beta chains sequenced from a single sample in a study of blood T cell repertoires in COVID-19 (dated by TCRdb to 2020 to 2022). The protocol used for the library was the immunoSEQ multiplex PCR assay. TCRdb's version of the immuneACCESS table is confined to in-frame rearrangements and falls short of the full clone set. An unresolved V gene accounts for under half of the shortfall where checked; the remainder is of unknown origin. A total of fewer than 400,000 clones appear in this sample, just under 90% of them only once. The ten most abundant clones make up 1.7% of the sample. The sample was PBMCs or T cells enriched from blood (not recorded which). The origin of the receptors is a woman aged 30 to 39 who had recovered from COVID-19.

In DNA, the CDR3 is TGTGCCAGCAGCCAAGGGTTGGTACTAGCGGGGGGCTCCAGCACAGATACGCAGTATTTT. Translating gives CASSQGLVLAGGSSTDTQYF. This chain uses TRBV4-2 with TRBJ2-3; 12 nucleotides line up with TRBD2. The ends lost 1 base at V and 0 bases at J; junction bases unmatched: 11. The CDR3 spans 20 residues. Per germline, CDR1 LGHNA and CDR2 YNFKEQ.

J is TRBJ1-4 and V is TRBV19, with TRBD1 matching over 8 bases. Unmatched junction bases numbered 5, after V lost 10 bases and J lost 4 bases. Germline loops: CDR1 LNHDA, CDR2 SQIVND (reference sequence). The CDR3 is 13 residues long. This CDR3 reads CATAGQGNEKLFF. In DNA form, the CDR3 reads TGTGCCACCGCCGGACAGGGTAATGAAAAACTGTTTTTT.

This clone was found once. The J gene is TRBJ1-5, the V gene TRBV30; 9 bases are shared with TRBD1. CDR1 and CDR2 (germline): GTSNPN, SVGIG (reference sequence). The CDR3 has 13 amino acids. V lost 8 bases to trimming and J lost 5 bases; unmatched junction nucleotides: 7. The CDR3 protein is CATGQGDDQPQHF. In nucleotides, the CDR3 is TGTGCCACGGGACAGGGTGACGATCAGCCCCAGCATTTT.

The sample holds one count of this clone. The junction shows a germline mismatch at one end, possibly a read error. The CDR3, as DNA: TGTGCCAGCAGTAACTCGATCGTTGGGGCCCACGAGCAGTACTTC. Its translation: CASSNSIVGAHEQYF. The rearrangement uses TRBV6-5 and TRBJ2-7; possible D gene TRBD1, 5 bases. Germline lookup yields CDR1 MNHEY and CDR2 SVGAGI. The CDR3 is made up of 15 amino acids.

The chain employs TRBV9 and TRBJ2-1; possibly TRBD2 for D (5 bases). V lost 3 bases to trimming and J lost 2 bases, with 15 bases between them. The CDR3 is made up of 16 amino acids. Germline V lookup: CDR1 SGDLS, CDR2 YYNGEE. CDR3 in DNA: TGTGCCAGCAGCGCACCGGGTCAGAGGGCCTACAATGAGCAGTTCTTC. Amino acids: CASSAPGQRAYNEQFF.

The CDR3 loop reads CATSKAGTGVGYGYTF. For the CDR3, the DNA is TGTGCCACCAGCAAGGCCGGGACAGGGGTTGGCTATGGCTACACCTTC. V is TRBV15 and J is TRBJ1-2, with 10 nucleotides matching TRBD1. Germline lookup yields CDR1 LNHNV and CDR2 YYDKDF (reference sequence). The CDR3 contains 16 residues. The J segment lost 4 bases and the V segment lost 4 bases, leaving 9 bases of the junction unmatched.

The chain is built from TRBV30 and TRBJ1-5, with 9 nucleotides matching TRBD1. Germline lookup yields CDR1 GTSNPN and CDR2 SVGIG (reference sequence). The CDR3 is 13 residues long. Trimming took 4 bases from V and 4 from J; bases not matched to a gene: 2. This chain's CDR3 is CAWKDRGNQPQHF. CDR3 in DNA: TGTGCCTGGAAGGACAGGGGAAATCAGCCCCAGCATTTT.

This clone was detected once. The rearrangement uses TRBV7-3 and TRBJ1-1; D perhaps matches TRBD1 (6 bases). With 2 bases removed from V and 0 bases from J, the gap between germline ends came to 19 bases. CDR3 length: 18 residues. CDR1 is SGHTA, CDR2 FQGTGA, per germline. The CDR3 region has the DNA TGTGCCAGCAGCTTAGGGGGCACAGGGAGATCTATGAACACTGAAGCTTTCTTT. This translates into CASSLGGTGRSMNTEAFF.

The V gene is TRBV29-1, the J gene TRBJ1-2, with D tentatively TRBD1 (6 bases). This CDR3 has 15 residues. Trimming cost V 6 bases and J 1 base, with 18 bases left between them. Germline-derived CDR1 and CDR2 are SQVTM and ANQGSEA. CDR3 residues: CSVDIIGGINYGYTF. Here the CDR3 DNA reads TGCAGCGTCGACATAATAGGGGGAATTAACTATGGCTACACCTTC. Together with reference TRBV29-1 and TRBJ1-2, the CDR3 gives the full variable domain: SAVISQKPSRDICQRGTSLTIQCQVDSQVTMMFWYRQQPGQSLTLIATANQGSEATYESGFVIDKFPISRPNLTFSTLTVSNMSPEDSSIYLCSVDIIGGINYGYTFGSGTRLTVV.

The V gene is TRBV2, the J gene TRBJ1-1; possibly TRBD1 for D (5 bases). V was shortened by 3 bases and J by 6 bases, with 14 bases between the two germline ends. This CDR3 comprises 14 residues. The germline V gene encodes CDR1 SNHLY and CDR2 FYNNEI. The CDR3 sequence is CASSEIRELAEAFF. The CDR3 DNA follows: TGTGCCAGCAGTGAGATCAGGGAACTTGCTGAAGCTTTCTTT. The complete variable domain, with remaining parts taken from reference TRBV2 and TRBJ1-1, reads EPEVTQTPSHQVTQMGQEVILRCVPISNHLYFYWYRQILGQKVEFLVSFYNNEISEKSEIFDDQFSVERPDGSNFTLKIRSTKLEDSAMYFCASSEIRELAEAFFGQGTRLTVV.

The chain recombines TRBV14 with TRBJ1-3, with a possible D match to TRBD1 (6 bases). Trimming removed 1 base at V and 4 bases at J, with 14 bases between. This CDR3 has 16 amino acids. Germline V gene sequence: CDR1 SGHDN, CDR2 FVKESK. The CDR3 here is CASSQGRTVRGNTIYF. The CDR3 DNA follows: TGTGCCAGCAGCCAAGGGAGGACAGTTCGGGGAAACACCATATATTTT.

The V and J genes are TRBV28 and TRBJ1-6; a weak D match, TRBD1 (6 bases). CDR3 size: 15 residues. V shed 3 bases and J shed 7 bases, with 13 bases lying between them. Germline CDR1 reads MDHEN; CDR2 reads SYDVKM. The CDR3 protein is CASSLEGGNNSPLHF. CDR3 in DNA: TGTGCCAGCAGTTTGGAAGGGGGAAACAATTCACCCCTCCACTTT.

A note on this clone: Different DNA sequences within this sample yield the same CDR3. The chain carries TRBV4-1 and TRBJ2-2; tentative D call: TRBD1 (5 bases). The V and J ends lost 3 bases and 4 bases respectively, with 12 bases between them. Per germline, CDR1 MGHRA and CDR2 YSYEKL. The CDR3 is made up of 15 amino acids. CDR3 nucleotides: TGCGCCAGCAGCCACTCCCAGGGCCTCACCGGGGAGCTGTTTTTT. This encodes CASSHSQGLTGELFF.

In this sample, this clone turned up once. The V call is TRBV19, the J call TRBJ2-1, with a weak D call TRBD2 (7 bases). The ends were cut back, 6 bases at V and 4 bases at J, with 37 bases in the middle. Germline loops: CDR1 LNHDA, CDR2 SQIVND (reference sequence). The CDR3 has 22 amino acids. CDR3 amino acids: CASRGGTISGSGPPRYYNEQFF. The CDR3 nucleotides read TGTGCCAGTAGGGGGGGGACAATCTCGGGTAGCGGGCCACCCCGATATTACAATGAGCAGTTCTTC.

The chain links TRBV5-1 to TRBJ2-1; 7 bases line up with TRBD2. The CDR3 runs 14 residues. V lost 4 bases, J lost 10 bases, and 11 bases stayed unmatched. Germline CDR1 reads SGHRS; CDR2 reads YFSETQ. CDR3 loop: CASSRPRGDGEQFF. The CDR3, as DNA: TGCGCCAGCAGCCGCCCCCGGGGGGACGGGGAGCAGTTCTTC. Together with reference TRBV5-1 and TRBJ2-1, the CDR3 gives the full variable domain: KAGVTQTPRYLIKTRGQQVTLSCSPISGHRSVSWYQQTPGQGLQFLFEYFSETQRNKGNFPGRFSGRQFSNSRSEMNVSTLELGDSALYLCASSRPRGDGEQFFGPGTRLTVL.

The rearrangement uses TRBV5-1 and TRBJ1-1; TRBD1 matches 7 bases. Germline CDR1 reads SGHRS; CDR2 reads YFSETQ. V trimming: 4 bases; J trimming: 7 bases; junction bases outside the gene matches: 10. This CDR3 has 14 amino acids. The CDR3 DNA reads as TGCGCCAGCAGCACGGACAGGTTTTTGGGTGAAGCTTTCTTT. This sequence encodes CASSTDRFLGEAFF. Combining the CDR3 with reference TRBV5-1 and TRBJ1-1 gives the whole variable domain KAGVTQTPRYLIKTRGQQVTLSCSPISGHRSVSWYQQTPGQGLQFLFEYFSETQRNKGNFPGRFSGRQFSNSRSEMNVSTLELGDSALYLCASSTDRFLGEAFFGQGTRLTVV.

The chain carries TRBV3-1 (or the pseudogene TRBV3-2) and TRBJ2-1, with D maybe TRBD2 (5 bases). The germline CDR1 and CDR2 sequences are LGHDT and YNNKEL (reference sequence). The germline V and J ends were trimmed by 1 base and 5 bases, with 15 bases remaining between them. This CDR3 has 16 amino acids. The CDR3 sequence is CASSQGPLVGDNEQFF. CDR3 in DNA: TGTGCCAGCAGCCAAGGTCCACTAGTAGGAGACAATGAGCAGTTCTTC.

CDR3 DNA: TGTGCCAGCAGTTTCAGGGGGGCGTACGAGCAGTACTTC. Its protein product is CASSFRGAYEQYF. V usage is TRBV12-3 or TRBV12-4 and J usage is TRBJ2-7, with a weak D call TRBD1 (7 bases). This CDR3 has 13 residues. Trimming shortened V by 3 bases and J by 4 bases, and 10 bases separated the two germline ends.

The genes are TRBV27 and TRBJ1-2; TRBD1 might be the D (5 bases). Germline assignment: CDR1 MNHEY and CDR2 SMNVEV (reference sequence). This CDR3 has 13 residues. V lost 8 bases, J lost 3 bases, and 13 bases lay in between. The DNA of the CDR3 is TGTGCCAGCGGACCCAGGGATTACTATGGCTACACCTTC. Residues: CASGPRDYYGYTF.

V and J are TRBV19 and TRBJ2-2; D might be TRBD1 (6 bases). Germline V gene sequence: CDR1 LNHDA, CDR2 SQIVND (reference sequence). This CDR3 region has 14 residues. V lost 5 bases and J 1 base, leaving 8 bases between the germline ends. CDR3 nucleotides: TGTGCCAGTAGTCCGGGACAGAACACCGGGGAGCTGTTTTTT. The encoded protein is CASSPGQNTGELFF.

The CDR3: CASSNEQGPRRGGYTF. CDR3 coding DNA: TGTGCCAGCAGTAACGAGCAGGGACCGCGGAGGGGTGGCTACACCTTC. This rearrangement joins TRBV6-2 or TRBV6-3 to TRBJ1-2; possibly TRBD1 for D (5 bases). Germline V gene data show CDR1 as MNHEY and CDR2 as SVGEGT. Trimming took off 5 bases at V and 7 bases at J, with 23 bases between the two ends. The CDR3 is 16 residues long.

The V gene is TRBV2, the J gene TRBJ1-1, with 7 bases identical to TRBD1. Trimming took 5 bases from V and 4 from J; bases not matched to a gene: 13. The CDR3 is 16 amino acids. Germline V gene lookup returns CDR1 SNHLY and CDR2 FYNNEI. CDR3 residues: CASSRRGRGIGTEAFF. The CDR3 nucleotides are TGTGCCAGCAGTCGGAGGGGCAGGGGGATAGGCACTGAAGCTTTCTTT.

The chain employs TRBV25-1 and TRBJ1-1; 7 bases map to TRBD1. The V and J ends lost 6 bases and 0 bases, in that order; junction bases with no gene match: 7. CDR1 and CDR2 (germline): MGHDK, SYGVNS. This CDR3 contains 15 residues. As DNA, the CDR3 is TGTGCCAGCAGAAACAGGGGAGTTATGAACACTGAAGCTTTCTTT. Amino acid sequence: CASRNRGVMNTEAFF.

In nucleotides, the CDR3 is TGTGCCAGCAGCGGAACCGGGAAAGGGATCTACAATGAGCAGTTCTTC. This gives the protein CASSGTGKGIYNEQFF. This chain connects TRBV9 to TRBJ2-1; possible D gene TRBD2, 5 bases. V was cut by 3 bases and J by 3 bases, with 16 bases left in between. Per the germline V gene, CDR1 is SGDLS and CDR2 is YYNGEE. CDR3 length: 16 amino acids.

CDR3 in amino acids: CASSERVRVGVNQPQHF. The CDR3 nucleotides read TGTGCCAGCAGTGAAAGGGTGAGGGTCGGAGTCAATCAGCCCCAGCATTTT. The chain has TRBV6-1 and TRBJ1-5; the D is unclear. The germline V gene has CDR1 MNHNS and CDR2 SASEGT. This CDR3 has 17 residues. Deletions cut 2 bases from V and 3 bases from J, with 17 bases between.

V is TRBV9 and J is TRBJ2-7; D gene uncertain. Germline V gene lookup returns CDR1 SGDLS and CDR2 YYNGEE. Deletions cut 0 bases from V and 3 bases from J, with 10 bases between. The CDR3 is 14 residues long. DNA of the CDR3: TGTGCCAGCAGCGTAGATACAGTAGTCTACGAGCAGTACTTC. Its protein is CASSVDTVVYEQYF.